Following are 31 T cell receptor beta chains from one sample sequenced in a study of cytomegalovirus exposure and HLA in healthy donors. Primers for the PCR totalled 60 Vbeta and 13 Jbeta. Sequencing used immunoSEQ multiplex PCR; TCRdb keeps in-frame clones, though not all of them. The sample has over 130,000 clones; 82% are singletons. The sequenced sample consisted of PBMCs. The receptors originated from a male donor in good health and CMV-seronegative.

The chain recombines TRBV29-1 with TRBJ1-5; no reliable D call. Trimming took 3 bases from V and 2 from J, leaving 8 bases between them. Germline V gene sequence: CDR1 SQVTM, CDR2 ANQGSEA. The CDR3 has 13 amino acids. The CDR3, as DNA: TGCAGCGTTGATGACGGAGGCAATCAGCCCCAGCATTTT. Amino acids: CSVDDGGNQPQHF.

This clone is a singleton in its sample. The V call is TRBV11-2, the J call TRBJ2-2; 15 nucleotides line up with TRBD2. V shed 5 bases and J 8 bases; nucleotides not matched to a gene: 6. Per germline, CDR1 SGHAT and CDR2 FQNNGV. The CDR3 is 16 residues long. CDR3 in DNA: TGTGCCAGCAGCGGCGGACTAGCGGGAGGGTCTGGGGAGCTGTTTTTT. Protein: CASSGGLAGGSGELFF.

The chain is built from TRBV30 and TRBJ2-1, with TRBD2 as a possible D gene (5 bases). The CDR3 length is 12 residues. CDR1 is GTSNPN, CDR2 SVGIG, per germline (reference sequence). V lost 3 bases, J lost 9 bases, and 12 bases lay in between. The CDR3 coding sequence is TGTGCCTGGAGCTCGGGGAACGGTGAGCAGTTCTTC. Protein: CAWSSGNGEQFF. The complete variable domain, with remaining parts taken from reference TRBV30 and TRBJ2-1, reads SQTIHQWPATLVQPVGSPLSLECTVEGTSNPNLYWYRQAAGRGLQLLFYSVGIGQISSEVPQNLSASRPQDRQFILSSKKLLLSDSGFYLCAWSSGNGEQFFGPGTRLTVL.

This chain links TRBV9 with TRBJ2-1, with 10 positions matching TRBD2. From germline, CDR1 is SGDLS and CDR2 YYNGEE. The ends lost 4 bases at V and 6 bases at J; junction bases unmatched: 7. This CDR3 is 15 amino acids long. The CDR3 DNA sequence: TGTGCCAGCAGCTTCAGCGGGAGGGCCGGCAATGAGCAGTTCTTC. Its translation is CASSFSGRAGNEQFF. The full variable domain, rest sourced from reference TRBV9 and TRBJ2-1, is DSGVTQTPKHLITATGQRVTLRCSPRSGDLSVYWYQQSLDQGLQFLIQYYNGEERAKGNILERFSAQQFPDLHSELNLSSLELGDSALYFCASSFSGRAGNEQFFGPGTRLTVL.

Only a few counts were recorded for this clone. This sequence joins TRBV6-5 and TRBJ2-7; TRBD2 matches 7 bases. V lost 6 bases and J lost 1; bases outside the gene matches: 9. Per germline, CDR1 MNHEY and CDR2 SVGAGI. There are 15 residues in the CDR3. The chain's CDR3 is CASRSSAGDSYEQYF. The CDR3 bases are TGTGCCAGCAGATCCTCGGCGGGGGATTCCTACGAGCAGTACTTC.

The chain joins TRBV29-1 to TRBJ2-7, with TRBD2 matching 8 bases. V was pared by 3 bases and J by 3 bases, with 4 bases of the junction left unmatched. Per germline, CDR1 SQVTM and CDR2 ANQGSEA. This CDR3 comprises 13 residues. This CDR3 is CSVEQAGGYEQYF. For the CDR3, the DNA is TGCAGCGTTGAGCAGGCGGGAGGCTACGAGCAGTACTTC.

The chain is built from TRBV19 and TRBJ2-5; 12 bases map to TRBD1. CDR1 and CDR2 from the germline V gene are LNHDA and SQIVND (reference sequence). V trimming: 10 bases; J trimming: 7 bases; junction bases outside the gene matches: 7. The CDR3 sequence is 13 residues long. As DNA, the CDR3 is TGTGCCACGGGGACAGGGGGCTTCGGGACCCAGTACTTC. It specifies CATGTGGFGTQYF. Full variable domain (remainder filled in from reference TRBV19 and TRBJ2-5): DGGITQSPKYLFRKEGQNVTLSCEQNLNHDAMYWYRQDPGQGLRLIYYSQIVNDFQKGDIAEGYSVSREKKESFPLTVTSAQKNPTAFYLCATGTGGFGTQYFGPGTRLLVL.

The genes are TRBV27 and TRBJ2-1; TRBD2 agrees at 11 bases. The CDR3 runs to 15 residues. Losses at the gene ends were 6 bases for V and 6 bases for J; bases not matched to a gene: 7. The germline CDR1 and CDR2 sequences are MNHEY and SMNVEV (reference sequence). CDR3: CASRVSGGAGNEQFF. The CDR3 nucleotides read TGTGCCAGCAGAGTTAGCGGGGGGGCCGGCAATGAGCAGTTCTTC.

This clone was seen just once. The chain combines TRBV5-1 with TRBJ2-3; TRBD1 matches at 7 bases. Germline-derived CDR1 and CDR2 are SGHRS and YFSETQ. There are 17 residues in the CDR3. V gave up 3 bases and J gave up 0 bases; unmatched junction bases: 10. The CDR3 coding sequence is TGCGCCAGCAGCTCAACTGACAGGGCCACTAGCACAGATACGCAGTATTTT. Amino acid sequence: CASSSTDRATSTDTQYF. The full variable domain, its missing parts supplied by reference TRBV5-1 and TRBJ2-3, is KAGVTQTPRYLIKTRGQQVTLSCSPISGHRSVSWYQQTPGQGLQFLFEYFSETQRNKGNFPGRFSGRQFSNSRSEMNVSTLELGDSALYLCASSSTDRATSTDTQYFGPGTRLTVL.

This chain joins TRBV29-1 and TRBJ2-5; 7 nucleotides agree with TRBD2. The CDR3 is made up of 15 amino acids. Germline V CDR1 and CDR2: SQVTM, ANQGSEA. With 6 bases clipped from V and 5 bases from J, the junction kept 15 bases outside the gene matches. The CDR3 is CSVPGEGRSEETQYF. CDR3 in DNA: TGCAGCGTCCCCGGGGAGGGACGGAGCGAGGAGACCCAGTACTTC.

V gene TRBV6-1 combines with J gene TRBJ2-7, with TRBD1 identical over 10 bases. The CDR3 length is 16 residues. Unmatched junction bases numbered 4, after V lost 0 bases and J lost 2 bases. CDR1 and CDR2 from the germline V gene are MNHNS and SASEGT. The CDR3 loop is CASSEAGQGYPYEQYF. The CDR3 nucleotides are TGTGCCAGCAGTGAAGCGGGACAGGGGTATCCCTACGAGCAGTACTTC.

The chain employs TRBV28 and TRBJ2-1, with TRBD2 identical over 7 bases. Trimming removed 2 bases from V and 10 bases from J; junction bases left unmatched: 5. In germline, CDR1 is MDHEN, CDR2 SYDVKM. The CDR3 loop spans 13 amino acids. CDR3 bases: TGTGCCAGCAGTTTACCGGGAGCGGGGGAGCAGTTCTTC. This codes for CASSLPGAGEQFF.

This clone was picked up a small number of times. The chain uses TRBV6-6 and TRBJ2-5; 8 bases align to TRBD1. The germline CDR1 and CDR2 sequences are MNHNY and SVGAGI (reference sequence). CDR3 length: 14 residues. Trimming removed 6 bases from V and 0 bases from J; junction bases left unmatched: 3. CDR3 sequence reads: CASRLDRDQETQYF. DNA for the CDR3: TGTGCCAGCAGACTGGACAGGGACCAAGAGACCCAGTACTTC.

The rearrangement links TRBV9 to TRBJ2-1; D is undetermined. Trimming took off 0 bases at V and 6 bases at J, with 7 bases between the two ends. In germline, CDR1 is SGDLS, CDR2 YYNGEE. The CDR3 contains 13 residues. This chain's CDR3 is CASSVGSPNEQFF. The CDR3 region has the DNA TGTGCCAGCAGCGTAGGGAGTCCCAATGAGCAGTTCTTC.

The V gene is TRBV7-2, the J gene TRBJ2-1; TRBD2 aligns across 7 bases. The junction had 2 bases not matched to a gene; V was cut back by 1 base and J by 2 bases. Germline CDR1 SGHTA, CDR2 FQGNSA. This CDR3 spans 15 amino acids. CDR3 nucleotides: TGTGCCAGCAGCTTAGTTGCGGGAGCCTACAATGAGCAGTTCTTC. Amino acid sequence: CASSLVAGAYNEQFF.

J is TRBJ1-1 and V is TRBV6-5; 10 bases line up with TRBD1. Losses at the gene ends were 6 bases for V and 4 bases for J; bases not matched to a gene: 8. Germline values: CDR1 MNHEY, CDR2 SVGAGI. This CDR3 is 15 amino acids long. Here the CDR3 DNA reads TGTGCCAGCAGGGCACAGGGACAGGGGATCACTGAAGCTTTCTTT. It is translated as CASRAQGQGITEAFF.

This clone was counted between two and nine times. The gene calls are TRBV2 and TRBJ2-5; D remains unclear. This CDR3 is built from 14 residues. Germline V gene lookup returns CDR1 SNHLY and CDR2 FYNNEI. V gave up 3 bases and J gave up 2 bases, with 10 bases separating them. CDR3 nucleotides: TGTGCCAGCAGTGATGTAGTCAAGCAAGAGACCCAGTACTTC. Encoded protein: CASSDVVKQETQYF.

V gene TRBV6-6 combines with J gene TRBJ2-7, with a tentative D call TRBD2 (5 bases). In germline, CDR1 is MNHNY, CDR2 SVGAGI (reference sequence). Trimming cost V 2 bases and J 0 bases, with 5 bases left between them. The CDR3 loop spans 13 amino acids. CDR3 nucleotide sequence: TGTGCCAGCAGTTACAGCGGCTCCTACGAGCAGTACTTC. This translates into CASSYSGSYEQYF.

This clone has just a few counts. This chain connects TRBV4-3 to TRBJ2-2; TRBD2 agrees at 12 bases. There are 15 residues in the CDR3. The germline gives CDR1 LGHNA, CDR2 YSLEER. The J segment lost 7 bases and the V segment lost 0 bases, leaving 0 bases of the junction unmatched. The CDR3 DNA sequence: TGCGCCAGCAGCCAAGAGACTAGCGGGGGCGGGGAGCTGTTTTTT. Translating it yields CASSQETSGGGELFF.

V and J are TRBV11-2 and TRBJ2-3; a possible D gene is TRBD2 (6 bases). V lost 0 bases and J 4 bases, leaving 17 bases between the germline ends. Germline values: CDR1 SGHAT, CDR2 FQNNGV. CDR3 length: 17 amino acids. The CDR3 DNA reads TGTGCCAGCAGCTTAGAGCCGGGACTTAGGTCTTCAGATACGCAGTATTTT. Amino acids: CASSLEPGLRSSDTQYF.

The chain recombines TRBV7-9 with TRBJ2-1, with TRBD2 identical over 14 bases. Germline V gives CDR1 SEHNR, CDR2 FQNEAQ (reference sequence). The ends lost 5 bases at V and 4 bases at J; junction bases unmatched: 7. The CDR3 length is 17 residues. DNA of the CDR3: TGTGCCAGCAGCCCCGGGACTAGCGGGGGAAATTACAATGAGCAGTTCTTC. This codes for CASSPGTSGGNYNEQFF.

This rearrangement joins TRBV7-2 to TRBJ2-1; TRBD1 might be the D (6 bases). The CDR3 loop spans 15 amino acids. V gave up 5 bases and J gave up 3 bases, with 14 bases separating them. Germline V CDR1 and CDR2: SGHTA, FQGNSA. The CDR3 region is CASSPDRDNYNEQFF. The CDR3 bases are TGTGCCAGCAGCCCAGACCGGGACAACTACAATGAGCAGTTCTTC.

V gene TRBV29-1 combines with J gene TRBJ2-7, with a tentative D call TRBD1 (6 bases). With 8 bases removed from V and 2 bases from J, the gap between germline ends came to 19 bases. The length of the CDR3 is 14 residues. Germline-derived CDR1 and CDR2 are SQVTM and ANQGSEA. CDR3 in amino acids: CSYSVGAATYEQYF. The CDR3 DNA sequence: TGCAGCTATTCGGTGGGGGCGGCCACCTACGAGCAGTACTTC.

J is TRBJ2-1 and V is TRBV19, with TRBD2 matching over 8 bases. Germline V gene lookup returns CDR1 LNHDA and CDR2 SQIVND (reference sequence). Trimming took 10 bases from V and 2 from J; bases not matched to a gene: 4. The CDR3 is 13 residues long. The CDR3 loop is CATSGGAYNEQFF. The DNA of the CDR3 is TGTGCCACCAGCGGGGGAGCCTACAATGAGCAGTTCTTC.

V is TRBV19 and J is TRBJ2-3; 10 nucleotides agree with TRBD2. CDR3 length equals 17 residues. V shed 3 bases, J shed 1 base, and the junction held 7 bases outside the gene matches. Germline V gene sequence: CDR1 LNHDA, CDR2 SQIVND (reference sequence). The CDR3 DNA reads TGTGCCAGTAGTATTCCGCGACTAGCGGGTGGCACAGATACGCAGTATTTT. This encodes CASSIPRLAGGTDTQYF.

This clone was picked up a small number of times. The chain uses TRBV6-5 and TRBJ2-7; no definite D call. V lost 11 bases and J 2 bases, leaving 16 bases between the germline ends. Per germline, CDR1 MNHEY and CDR2 SVGAGI. This CDR3 is 13 amino acids long. CDR3 nucleotides: TGTGCCGGCCAGAGGCGCTACCCCTACGAGCAGTACTTC. Amino acid sequence: CAGQRRYPYEQYF.

This sequence joins TRBV27 and TRBJ2-2; the D gene is possibly TRBD1 (5 bases). V lost 3 bases and J 5 bases, leaving 10 bases between the germline ends. CDR3 length: 14 residues. Germline-derived CDR1 and CDR2 are MNHEY and SMNVEV (reference sequence). The CDR3 DNA reads TGTGCCAGCAGTTTGGGGCTGGCTACCGGGGAGCTGTTTTTT. Protein sequence: CASSLGLATGELFF.

This chain links TRBV7-2 with TRBJ2-5, with D tentatively TRBD2 (6 bases). Near its end, the DNA agrees better with TRBJ2-7, so the J call may be wrong. This CDR3 is built from 14 residues. Germline loops: CDR1 SGHTA, CDR2 FQGNSA. CDR3: CASSLGGTFYEQYF. In DNA form, the CDR3 reads TGTGCCAGCAGCTTAGGAGGGACTTTCTACGAGCAGTACTTC.

There are a few counts of this clone. The CDR3: CASSQASRGSEQYF. CDR3 nucleotide sequence: TGCGCCAGCAGCCAAGCCTCCCGAGGATCCGAGCAGTACTTC. V and J are TRBV4-3 and TRBJ2-7; D is undetermined. The V and J ends lost 1 base and 6 bases respectively, with 13 bases between them. The V gene's germline CDR1 is LGHNA and CDR2 YSLEER. The CDR3 extends over 14 amino acids.

V gene TRBV6-5 combines with J gene TRBJ2-3; weak D call: TRBD2 (5 bases). The CDR3 length is 13 residues. Trimming left V 7 bases short and J 6 bases short, with 14 bases between. The germline CDR1 and CDR2 sequences are MNHEY and SVGAGI. CDR3 protein: CASTQSRVDTQYF. The CDR3 nucleotides read TGTGCCAGCACCCAATCGCGGGTGGATACGCAGTATTTT.

This clone has a single count. The chain combines TRBV18 with TRBJ1-2; D not resolved. V dropped 1 base and J dropped 8 bases, with 8 bases sitting between them. The germline V gene has CDR1 KGHSH and CDR2 LQKENI. The CDR3 runs to 12 residues. The CDR3, as DNA: TGTGCCAGCTCACCACGGGAGGGCGGCTACACCTTC. It codes for CASSPREGGYTF. The variable domain in full, with the rest retrieved from reference TRBV18 and TRBJ1-2, is NAGVMQNPRHLVRRRGQEARLRCSPMKGHSHVYWYRQLPEEGLKFMVYLQKENIIDESGMPKERFSAEFPKEGPSILRIQQVVRGDSAAYFCASSPREGGYTFGSGTRLTVV.